This TCR beta chain appears in the sequencing data of a study of CXCR3-negative and CXCR3-positive naive CD8 T cells. Per the germline V gene, CDR1 is SQVTM and CDR2 is ANQGSEA. The CDR3 is 17 amino acids. General observations from the study: Partial loss of CXCR3 expression followed cryopreservation; most assays used fresh PBMCs. Naive CXCR3-positive cells had TRB CDR3s more hydrophobic than those of CXCR3-negative naive cells.

Remarks on this clonotype: Its specificity is unknown.

UMI labels and 5' RACE were used to prepare the TRB cDNA libraries. TCRdb reanalyzed the 5' RACE reads and collapses them to one entry per CDR3 protein, without DNA. The sample is made up of 84,000 or so distinct CDR3 sequences, and the top ten hold 0.5% to 0.55% of it. The sequence was obtained from a human donor in good health. Some clones in this sample may be carry-over from other donors' samples. This chain connects TRBV29-1 to TRBJ2-3; without DNA, the TCRdb call of TRBD2 cannot be checked. Sample: naive CXCR3+ CD8+ T cells from blood. The subset denotes: CD45RO-CCR7+CD27+CD95- naive CD8+ T cells expressing CXCR3 (TNR3+). CDR3 amino acids: CSVEDWGGLAVTDTQYF.